The entry that follows covers one T cell receptor (beta chain) sequence. Sequencing was performed with immunoSEQ multiplex PCR; in TCRdb, only in-frame clones are kept and a portion is missing. The data contain fewer than 600,000 clones, 89% of them singletons. Germline V gene sequence: CDR1 MDHEN, CDR2 SYDVKM. Trimming cost V 3 bases and J 2 bases, with 10 bases left between them. The CDR3 has 14 amino acids. This specimen comes from a study of blood T cell repertoires in COVID-19. Study-level information: Sites across the United States, Italy and Spain contributed samples from acute and convalescent COVID-19.

The sequencing sample was made of peripheral blood. The TCR sequence derives from a man in his late teens or twenties with COVID-19, enrolled during active disease. The rearrangement links TRBV28 to TRBJ1-1; D is perhaps TRBD1 (5 bases). In DNA, the CDR3 is TGTGCCAGCAGTTTCGACAGAGACAACACTGAAGCTTTCTTT. The encoded protein is CASSFDRDNTEAFF.